This T cell receptor beta chain originates from a study of blood T cells in healthy people across ages. Using a J-beta primer mix together with a sample-barcoded 5' primer, a second PCR was run for roughly 6 to 12 cycles. A template-switch adaptor that had 12 random nucleotides put a tag on each cDNA molecule. From each sample, at least 2.5 million paired-end reads containing CDR3 were obtained. One entry per CDR3 protein, called by TCRdb with MiXCR from the 5' RACE reads. Here the sample spans approximately 830,000 distinct CDR3 sequences, approximately 67% being singletons. The junction had 5 bases not matched to a gene; V was cut back by 0 bases and J by 3 bases. Per the germline V gene, CDR1 is MNHEY and CDR2 is SVGAGI. The CDR3 length is 15 residues. Study-level points and caveats: Diversity of TCR beta per million T cells declined in a roughly linear way with age. Changes seen in expanded clonotypes were possibly confounded by donor CMV status left unknown.

As concerns this clonotype: Its matching antigen is unknown.

This TCR was recovered from a young man in good health. V usage is TRBV6-5 and J usage is TRBJ2-7, with 7 bases matching TRBD1. Sequences were obtained from blood. This CDR3 is CASSYSMQGDYEQYF. The CDR3 nucleotides are TGTGCCAGCAGTTACTCGATGCAGGGGGACTACGAGCAGTACTTC.